Sequencing of this T cell receptor (beta chain) was carried out in a study of T cell responses to AZD1222 COVID-19 vaccine. The CDR3 length is 13 residues. CDR1 and CDR2 (germline): KGHSH, LQKENI. Trimming pared 0 bases from V and 0 bases from J, leaving 3 bases between. TCRdb keeps only in-frame clones here, not all; method: immunoSEQ multiplex PCR. The sample holds approximately 77,000 clones, roughly nine tenths seen once. The chain is built from TRBV18 and TRBJ2-7; D gene unclear. The input for sequencing was peripheral blood, taken 28 days after the second AZD1222 dose. The TCR was taken from an adult who received the AZD1222 COVID-19 vaccine. The CDR3: CASSPPNSYEQYF. CDR3 coding DNA: TGTGCCAGCTCACCACCGAACTCCTACGAGCAGTACTTC.